This paragraph covers one T cell receptor (beta chain) sequence. The antigen is not known. The DNA input per sorted-subset replicate PCR was approximately 210 ng, corresponding to around 28,000 T cell genomes. The data were produced by immunoSEQ multiplex PCR, yet TCRdb's version contains in-frame clones alone and is incomplete. This repertoire shows about 1 million clones, about 75% found once; its top ten account for 1.4%. Among the donors, all were Caucasian adults who lived in Nashville, Tennessee. The sample originates from a study of shared clonotypes between healthy human individuals. Background on the study: The study used three CD4 naive, three CD4 memory, two CD8 naive and one CD8 memory plate per donor.

Findings and caveats of the study: The diversity represented, both genetic and in exposure history, was limited by few donors.

The CDR3 is 13 residues long. Deletions cut 3 bases from V and 0 bases from J, with 9 bases between. The germline V gene has CDR1 GTSNPN and CDR2 SVGIG (reference sequence). The sample taken for sequencing was memory CD4+ T cells sorted from blood. Subset here: CD45RA-negative fraction. The sequence came from a man younger than 30 in good health. V gene TRBV30 combines with J gene TRBJ2-7; D is unclear. The DNA of the CDR3 is TGTGCCTGGAGAGTGGGCAGCTCCTACGAGCAGTACTTC. It is translated as CAWRVGSSYEQYF.